This T cell receptor beta chain was sequenced in a study of beta chain features in type 1 diabetes. Cells sorted by CD45RO/CCR7/CD25/CD127/CD95/CD27 comprised CD4+ naive, central memory, regulatory and stem cell-like memory cells. Findings and limits, study-wide: When Type 1 diabetes patients were examined, their TCRB CDR3s proved moderately but significantly shorter in all four CD4+ subsets.

The study reverse transcribed the entire isolated RNA, so it sequenced expressed TCRB transcripts. The repertoire was sequenced with immunoSEQ multiplex PCR; TCRdb's copy has only in-frame clones and lacks some. The sample consists of 640,000 or so clones, over 13% of them appearing once. Turning to this clone: Its antigen is still unknown. The identical CDR3 is also encoded by other nucleotide sequences in the sample.

Germline loops: CDR1 SQVTM, CDR2 ANQGSEA. Trimming stripped 5 bases from V and 4 bases from J, with 11 bases between. CDR3 length equals 12 residues. The TCR sequence derives from a man aged 18 to 29 with type 1 diabetes. Sequences were obtained from naive CD4+ T cells from blood. The chain combines TRBV29-1 with TRBJ1-1; D may be TRBD1 (5 bases). The CDR3 region is CSVRREGTEAFF. The CDR3 nucleotides read TGCAGCGTTCGCAGGGAGGGCACTGAAGCTTTCTTT.